A selection of T cell receptor beta chains follows, all from one sample in a study of CD8+CD57+ T cells in acquired aplastic anemia. A single record per CDR3 protein comes from TCRdb applying MiXCR to the reads. The profile covers hundreds of thousands of distinct CDR3 sequences, with 55% to 70% appearing a single time and 3.5% to 4.5% taken by the ten largest. What was sequenced was sorted CD4+, CD8+, or CD8+CD57+ T cells (not recorded which) from PBMCs. These receptors came from a human donor in good health, serving as a control. Each CDR3 is given with its conserved first and last residue. Each record gives: CDR3 protein, CDR3 DNA, V gene, clone size, D gene, J gene. The D gene is left open where the match is weak. Only some rows state a clone size, as once, few, many or a class for expanded clones.

CASSLARTGSLQYF | TGTGCCAGCAGCTTAGCAAGGACGGGAAGTCTCCAGTACTTC | TRBV7-2 | NA | NA | TRBJ2-5
CASSPSGAGNTIYF | TGTGCCAGCAGTCCCAGCGGGGCAGGAAACACCATATATTTT | TRBV12-3/TRBV12-4 | NA | NA | TRBJ1-3
CASSLSGRAYGYTF | TGTGCCAGCAGCTTATCGGGACGGGCCTATGGCTACACCTTC | TRBV12-3/TRBV12-4 | many | NA | TRBJ1-2
CASSYTHDEYF | TGTGCCAGCAGTTATACACATGATGAGTACTTC | TRBV11-2 | NA | NA | TRBJ2-7
CASSQGSVYGTEAFF | TGTGCCAGCAGCCAAGGGTCAGTCTATGGCACTGAAGCTTTCTTT | TRBV3-1 | many | NA | TRBJ1-1
CASSAGSCGAHSPLHYF | TGTGCCAGCAGTGCAGGATCCTGCGGGGCGCATTCACCCCTCCACTACTTC | TRBV2 | NA | NA | TRBJ2-5
CASSSAWPTHGYTF | TGTGCCAGCAGCTCAGCATGGCCTACCCATGGCTACACCTTC | TRBV7-9 | NA | NA | TRBJ1-2
CASSVRWENSPLPQYF | TGTGCCAGCAGCGTACGATGGGAAAATTCACCCCTCCCCCAGTACTTC | TRBV9 | NA | NA | TRBJ2-5
CASSESLGGEYNSPLHF | TGTGCCAGCAGTGAATCCTTGGGTGGGGAATATAATTCACCCCTCCACTTT | TRBV2 | once | NA | TRBJ1-6
CASSPPGRQPQHF | TGTGCCAGCAGCCCCCCGGGACGTCAGCCCCAGCATTTT | TRBV5-4 | NA | NA | TRBJ1-5
CASSLSEDGAFF | TGTGCCAGCAGCTTATCGGAAGACGGAGCTTTCTTT | TRBV11-1 | many | NA | TRBJ1-1
CASSQTGGVNCHPHF | TGTGCCAGCAGTCAGACTGGGGGGGTTAATTGCCACCCCCACTTT | TRBV7-3 | NA | NA | TRBJ1-6
CASSDLGLNNSHPQYF | TGTGCCAGCAGCGACCTAGGCCTGAATAATTCACACCCCCAGTACTTC | TRBV9 | NA | NA | TRBJ2-5
CASSATGTDNSHLHF | TGTGCCAGCAGCGCCACCGGGACAGACAATTCCCACCTCCACTTT | TRBV7-2 | once | TRBD1 | TRBJ1-6
CASSEGWGAEKLFF | TGTGCCAGCAGTGAAGGATGGGGAGCGGAAAAACTGTTTTTT | TRBV25-1 | NA | NA | TRBJ1-4
CASLLGQNMNTEAFF | TGTGCCAGCCTCTTGGGACAGAACATGAACACTGAAGCTTTCTTT | TRBV12-3/TRBV12-4 | NA | TRBD1 | TRBJ1-1
CATSVGGTGLNYGYTF | TGTGCCACCAGCGTAGGTGGGACGGGCCTTAACTATGGCTACACCTTC | TRBV24-1 | NA | NA | TRBJ1-2
CASRREGQVYGYTF | TGTGCCAGCAGGAGAGAGGGACAGGTCTATGGCTACACCTTC | TRBV12-3/TRBV12-4 | few | TRBD1 | TRBJ1-2
CASSEPNGVDNYGYTF | TGTGCCAGCAGTGAACCCAATGGGGTAGACAACTATGGCTACACCTTC | TRBV25-1 | NA | NA | TRBJ1-2
CASSKNRGQGTDTQYF | TGCGCCAGCAGTAAAAACAGGGGCCAGGGCACAGATACGCAGTATTTT | TRBV4-3 | NA | TRBD1 | TRBJ2-3
CASSFTGGYEQYFHF | TGTGCCAGCAGCTTCACAGGGGGCTACGAGCAGTACTTCCATTTT | TRBV7-8 | NA | TRBD1 | TRBJ1-5
CASYQRGNEQIFGF | TGTGCCAGCTACCAGCGGGGGAATGAGCAGATCTTCGGGTTT | TRBV7-9 | NA | TRBD2 | TRBJ2-3
CASSQSRADSYGYAF | TGTGCCAGCAGCCAATCTCGTGCAGACTCATATGGCTACGCCTTC | TRBV3-1 | NA | NA | TRBJ1-2
CASSRTGTYSYGYTF | TGTGCCAGCAGCCGGACAGGCACTTACTCCTATGGCTACACCTTC | TRBV5-1 | NA | TRBD1 | TRBJ1-2
CSVAVRQNYEQYF | TGCAGCGTTGCGGTGCGACAGAACTACGAGCAGTACTTC | TRBV29-1 | NA | NA | TRBJ2-7
CASSSDRTEDQPQHF | TGTGCCAGCAGCTCAGATCGGACGGAGGATCAGCCCCAGCATTTT | TRBV7-3 | NA | NA | TRBJ1-5
CASSLLGQNEQYF | TGTGCCAGCAGCTTGCTCGGGCAAAATGAGCAGTACTTC | TRBV7-2 | NA | NA | TRBJ2-7
CSVKDWARPTEAFF | TGCAGTGTTAAAGATTGGGCCCGTCCCACTGAAGCTTTCTTT | TRBV20-1 | NA | NA | TRBJ1-1
CASSYGPTAKETQYF | TGTGCCAGCAGTTACGGTCCGACAGCTAAAGAGACCCAGTACTTC | TRBV6-5 | many | NA | TRBJ2-5
CASLYGRANTGELFF | TGTGCCAGCTTATATGGGCGGGCGAACACCGGGGAGCTGTTTTTT | TRBV7-2 | NA | NA | TRBJ2-2
CASSLRTGTNYGYTF | TGTGCCAGCAGTTTACGAACAGGAACTAACTATGGCTACACCTTC | TRBV28 | NA | NA | TRBJ1-2
CASSSPHPRTDTDTQYF | TGTGCCAGCAGCTCCCCACACCCTAGGACTGACACAGATACGCAGTATTTT | TRBV13 | NA | NA | TRBJ2-3
CAISDGQTYGYTF | TGTGCCATCAGTGATGGTCAGACCTATGGCTACACCTTC | TRBV10-3 | many | NA | TRBJ1-2
CSADGTSGITEAFF | TGCAGTGCCGACGGGACTAGCGGGATCACTGAAGCTTTCTTT | TRBV20-1 | NA | NA | TRBJ1-1
CAISDDRNYGYTF | TGTGCCATCAGTGACGACAGGAACTATGGCTACACCTTC | TRBV10-3 | NA | NA | TRBJ1-2
CASSVGGQTNTEAFF | TGTGCCAGCAGCGTAGGGGGACAGACGAACACTGAAGCTTTCTTT | TRBV9 | NA | TRBD1 | TRBJ1-1
CASSLSQAGKHTQYF | TGTGCCAGCAGCTTAAGCCAGGCGGGTAAACATACGCAGTATTTT | TRBV7-2 | NA | NA | TRBJ2-3
CASNPNQGNTQYF | TGTGCCAGTAATCCAAACCAGGGAAATACGCAGTATTTT | TRBV19 | NA | NA | TRBJ2-3
CASSASTDTEYF | TGTGCTAGCAGTGCCTCGACAGATACGGAGTATTTT | TRBV7-7 | NA | NA | TRBJ2-3
CASTMRPGGYTF | TGCGCCAGCACGATGAGACCGGGTGGCTACACCTTC | TRBV10-2 | NA | NA | TRBJ1-2
CASSFASFSNYGYTF | TGTGCCAGCAGCTTCGCCAGTTTCTCTAACTATGGCTACACCTTC | TRBV5-8 | NA | NA | TRBJ1-2
CASSLEGRGEETQYF | TGTGCCAGCAGCTTAGAGGGGAGGGGTGAAGAGACCCAGTACTTC | TRBV7-2 | many | TRBD2 | TRBJ2-5
CASRRVELTEAFF | TGTGCCAGCAGAAGGGTAGAATTAACTGAAGCTTTCTTT | TRBV6-5 | few | NA | TRBJ1-1
CSAREGNGYTF | TGCAGTGCTAGAGAGGGGAATGGCTACACCTTC | TRBV20-1 | once | NA | TRBJ1-2
CSVLAGAHTGELFF | TGCAGCGTGCTAGCGGGGGCCCACACCGGGGAGCTGTTTTTT | TRBV29-1 | NA | TRBD2 | TRBJ2-2
CASRTRDTEAFF | TGCGCCAGCAGGACCAGGGACACTGAAGCTTTCTTT | TRBV4-1 | NA | NA | TRBJ1-1
CASSTGNAARLSSYEQYF | TGCGCCAGCAGCACAGGGAACGCAGCCCGCCTGAGCTCCTACGAGCAGTACTTC | TRBV5-1 | NA | NA | TRBJ2-7
CASSPPGADEQYF | TGTGCCAGCAGCCCGCCCGGGGCGGACGAGCAGTACTTC | TRBV11-3 | NA | NA | TRBJ2-7
CASARSYEQYF | TGTGCCAGTGCGCGGTCCTACGAGCAGTACTTC | TRBV2 | few | NA | TRBJ2-7
CASSVGVSQETQYF | TGCGCCAGCAGTGTTGGGGTCAGCCAAGAGACCCAGTACTTC | TRBV10-2 | many | NA | TRBJ2-5
CASSRQTGVAYELYF | TGTGCCAGCAGCCGGCAGACTGGGGTGGCCTACGAGCTGTACTTC | TRBV2 | once | NA | TRBJ2-7
CASSSGTGDHDEKLFF | TGTGCCAGCAGCTCGGGGACAGGGGATCATGATGAAAAACTGTTTTTT | TRBV7-8 | few | TRBD1 | TRBJ1-4
CASSVGGPSDTRYF | TGTGCTAGCAGCGTAGGGGGCCCCTCAGATACGCGGTATTTT | TRBV7-7 | NA | TRBD1 | TRBJ2-3